Listed below are T cell receptor beta chains from one sample, sequenced in a study of blood T cell repertoires in COVID-19. The assay was immunoSEQ multiplex PCR, and TCRdb's table has in-frame clones only and misses some. The profile shows around 200,000 clones, roughly 80% of them singletons. The source material was peripheral blood. These receptors all come from a man aged 50-59 years with active or convalescent COVID-19. The conserved cysteine and the conserved F or W are not part of the CDR3 here.

CDR3 | V
ASSPSAGMLYNSPLH | TRBV18
ASSFDRQNSYEQY | TRBV7-8
AGDQGTMGGYT | TRBV2
ASRPRTGGLMDGYT | TRBV5-4
ASSPGGRTDTQY | TRBV6-8
ASSTGQAHTEAF | TRBV7-2
ASSQFGQNTGELF | TRBV4-1
ASSYRLAGGYNEQF | TRBV6-2/TRBV6-3
ASRSGGAVYEQY | TRBV2
ASSIPTGNTGELF | TRBV19
ASTSLRATNEKLF | TRBV27
ASSLALSPYEQY | TRBV7-9
AWAGTSAYNEQF | TRBV30
ASSHDRQLGYGYT | TRBV11-2
ATSSIRGTEAF | TRBV15
ASSLEGRDYGYT | TRBV5-4
ASSFERGGRSNQPQH | TRBV7-9
ASSLATSWNEQY | TRBV5-4
ASSVGSQGGNTIY | TRBV9
SVEGPFTYNEQF | TRBV29-1
ASSSGQLHEQY | TRBV12-3/TRBV12-4
ASSITVTSNTGELF | TRBV19
ASSLDSRNQPQH | TRBV5-1
ASSSAGTANTEAF | TRBV7-2
ASTITSGGGYT | TRBV7-2
ASSPRGGETQY | TRBV7-9
ASSLREGAGYT | TRBV12-3/TRBV12-4